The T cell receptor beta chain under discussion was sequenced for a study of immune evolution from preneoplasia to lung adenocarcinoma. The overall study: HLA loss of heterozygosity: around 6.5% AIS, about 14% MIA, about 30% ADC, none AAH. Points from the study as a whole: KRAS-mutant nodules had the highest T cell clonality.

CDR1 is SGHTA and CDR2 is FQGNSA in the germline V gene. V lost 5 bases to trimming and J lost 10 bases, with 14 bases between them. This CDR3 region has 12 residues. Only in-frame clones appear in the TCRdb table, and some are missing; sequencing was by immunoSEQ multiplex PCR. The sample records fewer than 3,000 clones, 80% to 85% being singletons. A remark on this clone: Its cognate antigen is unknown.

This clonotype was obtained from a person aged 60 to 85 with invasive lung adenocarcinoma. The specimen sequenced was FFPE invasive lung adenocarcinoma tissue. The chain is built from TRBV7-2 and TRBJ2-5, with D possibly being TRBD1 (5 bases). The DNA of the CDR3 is TGTGCCAGCAGCCCCCACCCCAGGGACCAGTACTTC. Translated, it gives CASSPHPRDQYF. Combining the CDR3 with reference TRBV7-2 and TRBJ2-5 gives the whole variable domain GAGVSQSPSNKVTEKGKDVELRCDPISGHTALYWYRQSLGQGLEFLIYFQGNSAPDKSGLPSDRFSAERTGGSVSTLTIQRTQQEDSAVYLCASSPHPRDQYFGPGTRLLVL.